The clone carrying this T cell receptor beta chain was recorded a few times. The antigen remains undetermined. CDR1 LNHDA and CDR2 SQIVND come from the germline V gene (reference sequence). The length of the CDR3 is 12 residues. The V gene lost 5 bases and the J gene lost 5 bases, with 9 bases spanning the gap. Generated by immunoSEQ multiplex PCR, the TCRdb table keeps only in-frame clones and is missing some. The sample lists approximately 93,000 clones; around 92% were seen once. This sample was taken from a study of graft-versus-host responses after intestinal transplantation. Turning to the study itself: All recipients got anti-thymocyte globulin induction, then tacrolimus and steroids for roughly three years.

Notes on the study in general: GvH clonotypes were identified within recipient marrow, with a subset emerging first in ileum or blood. Graft-donor T cell macrochimerism in patients accompanied high graft-versus-host to host-versus-graft clonal ratios in allografts.

The genes are TRBV19 and TRBJ1-2; D unresolved. This material consisted of unstimulated CD8+ T cells sorted from spleen or lymph node cells, taken before transplant. The source of this sequence is a human donor who was the organ donor for an intestinal transplant. The CDR3: CASSADSYGYTF. The CDR3 DNA is TGTGCCAGTAGTGCCGACTCGTATGGCTACACCTTC.